These 21 T cell receptor beta chains originate from one sample sequenced in a study of regulatory T cells in long-lasting Graves disease. In building TCR beta libraries, iRepertoire HTBI primers were used together with Arm-PCR of CDR3 regions. In TCRdb, the multiplex PCR reads were re-called with MiXCR into one record per CDR3 protein. Of some 370,000 distinct CDR3 sequences in the sample, less than 25% were seen once. The sample's time point: persistent/refractory GD, antithyroid drugs over 5 years with positive TRAb. RNA isolated from PBMCs was used to make the TCR library. The sequences come from peripheral blood mononuclear cells (PBMCs), collected when the disease was refractory, from a patient treated with antithyroid drugs. These receptor sequences come from a female donor with Graves disease.

This clonotype was found many times. V usage is TRBV28 and J usage is TRBJ2-7, with 7 bases lining up with TRBD2. Germline loops: CDR1 MDHEN, CDR2 SYDVKM. With 7 bases clipped from V and 7 bases from J, the junction kept 16 bases outside the gene matches. This CDR3 is 15 amino acids long. Here the CDR3 reads CASTRMGGRGLEQYF. The CDR3, as DNA: TGTGCCAGCACACGCATGGGCGGGAGAGGTCTTGAGCAGTACTTC.

This clonotype was detected a few times. The gene calls are TRBV2 and TRBJ2-3, with 8 positions matching TRBD2. CDR3 length: 14 residues. V dropped 9 bases and J dropped 3; count of bases not matched to a gene: 8. Germline V gene lookup returns CDR1 SNHLY and CDR2 FYNNEI. The CDR3 spells CASLAGFETDTQYF. The CDR3, as DNA: TGTGCCAGTTTAGCGGGATTCGAGACAGATACGCAGTATTTT.

This chain's CDR3 is CASSPGTGNNSPLHF. The CDR3 DNA sequence: TGTGCCAGCTCACCCGGGACAGGCAATAATTCACCCCTCCACTTT. The chain is built from TRBV18 and TRBJ1-6; 8 bases map to TRBD1. Per the germline V gene, CDR1 is KGHSH and CDR2 is LQKENI. The CDR3 sequence is 15 residues long. V was clipped by 3 bases and J by 5 bases; unmatched bases: 3.

This chain links TRBV10-3 with TRBJ1-1; D is ambiguous. Germline V CDR1 and CDR2: ENHRY, SYGVKD. The V and J ends lost 3 bases and 6 bases respectively, with 8 bases between them. The CDR3 is 12 residues long. CDR3 residues: CAISDLGAEAFF. For the CDR3, the DNA is TGTGCCATCAGTGACCTGGGAGCTGAAGCTTTCTTT.

A few counts support this clonotype. The chain recombines TRBV7-9 with TRBJ2-2; the match to TRBD2 covers 7 bases. Per the germline V gene, CDR1 is SEHNR and CDR2 is FQNEAQ (reference sequence). Trimming at V came to 1 base and at J to 4 bases, leaving 6 bases not matched to a gene. This CDR3 contains 16 residues. As DNA, the CDR3 is TGTGCCAGCAGCTTAGTAGCTAGCGGACCCACCGGGGAGCTGTTTTTT. Amino acid sequence: CASSLVASGPTGELFF.

This clonotype was counted between two and nine times. The chain has TRBV7-2 and TRBJ2-1; D gene unclear. Germline assignment: CDR1 SGHTA and CDR2 FQGNSA. The length of the CDR3 is 11 residues. V was shortened by 5 bases and J by 6 bases, with 5 bases between the two germline ends. The DNA for the CDR3 is TGTGCCAGCAGCCGATCCAATGAGCAGTTCTTC. As protein: CASSRSNEQFF. The full variable domain, completed using reference TRBV7-2 and TRBJ2-1, is GAGVSQSPSNKVTEKGKDVELRCDPISGHTALYWYRQSLGQGLEFLIYFQGNSAPDKSGLPSDRFSAERTGGSVSTLTIQRTQQEDSAVYLCASSRSNEQFFGPGTRLTVL.

This clonotype was counted a few times. The chain uses TRBV29-1 and TRBJ2-7; possibly TRBD2 for D (5 bases). CDR3 size: 12 residues. Looked up from germline, CDR1 is SQVTM and CDR2 is ANQGSEA. V lost 7 bases, J lost 7 bases, and 17 bases lay in between. DNA of the CDR3: TGCAGCGCCCGATTAGGGCCGGGGGAGCAGTACTTC. Protein product: CSARLGPGEQYF.

The CDR3 DNA follows: TGTGCCAGCACCACCGACGGGACTAGCGGGAGACGGGACACCGGGGAGCTGTTTTTT. Translation: CASTTDGTSGRRDTGELFF. The chain combines TRBV7-9 with TRBJ2-2; TRBD2 agrees at 14 bases. CDR1 and CDR2 from the germline V gene are SEHNR and FQNEAQ (reference sequence). The CDR3 totals 19 residues. V shed 7 bases, J shed 3 bases, and the junction held 13 bases outside the gene matches. The full variable domain, in which reference TRBV7-9 and TRBJ2-2 provide the parts outside the CDR3, is DTGVSQNPRHKITKRGQNVTFRCDPISEHNRLYWYRQTLGQGPEFLTYFQNEAQLEKSRLLSDRFSAERPKGSFSTLEIQRTEQGDSAMYLCASTTDGTSGRRDTGELFFGEGSRLTVL.

This clonotype came up a few times. The chain has TRBV2 and TRBJ1-5; the match to TRBD1 covers 8 bases. This CDR3 is 14 amino acids long. The germline V gene has CDR1 SNHLY and CDR2 FYNNEI. The J segment lost 2 bases and the V segment lost 6 bases, leaving 3 bases of the junction unmatched. The CDR3 reads CASRSGQGNQPQHF. CDR3 nucleotide sequence: TGTGCCAGCAGATCGGGACAGGGCAATCAGCCCCAGCATTTT.

This clonotype was found many times. The rearrangement uses TRBV20-1 and TRBJ2-5; unclear D gene. Germline V CDR1 and CDR2: DFQATT, SNEGSKA (reference sequence). The CDR3 is 11 amino acids. The ends were cut back, 3 bases at V and 4 bases at J, with 6 bases in the middle. CDR3 loop: CSARELETQYF. The DNA for the CDR3 is TGCAGTGCTAGGGAGTTAGAGACCCAGTACTTC.

This clonotype was counted many times. The chain joins TRBV30 to TRBJ2-5, with unresolved D. The CDR3 sequence is 12 residues long. The V and J ends lost 6 bases and 0 bases respectively, with 8 bases between them. Germline V lookup: CDR1 GTSNPN, CDR2 SVGIG (reference sequence). CDR3 DNA: TGTGCCTGTGACCTGTACCAAGAGACCCAGTACTTC. It codes for CACDLYQETQYF.

This clonotype was seen a few times. V usage is TRBV6-6 and J usage is TRBJ2-2; 11 nucleotides line up with TRBD2. Trimming removed 0 bases from V and 6 bases from J; junction bases left unmatched: 12. The CDR3 sequence is 19 residues long. Germline-derived CDR1 and CDR2 are MNHNY and SVGAGI (reference sequence). The DNA of the CDR3 is TGTGCCAGCAGTTACTCGAGTGGGGTGGGGACTAGCGGTCCCGGGGAGCTGTTTTTT. This codes for CASSYSSGVGTSGPGELFF.

This clonotype was observed a handful of times. This sequence joins TRBV20-1 and TRBJ2-7; TRBD2 is a possible D gene (5 bases). V was shortened by 5 bases and J by 0 bases, with 14 bases between the two germline ends. Germline V gene lookup returns CDR1 DFQATT and CDR2 SNEGSKA (reference sequence). This CDR3 region has 14 residues. CDR3 amino acids: CSAADERISYEQYF. CDR3 in DNA: TGCAGTGCTGCCGACGAGCGGATCTCCTACGAGCAGTACTTC.

The chain uses TRBV7-9 and TRBJ2-2; no clear D gene. CDR1 and CDR2 from the germline V gene are SEHNR and FQNEAQ (reference sequence). There are 15 residues in the CDR3. Deletions cut 1 base from V and 4 bases from J, with 10 bases between. The CDR3 is CASSLDLAVTGELFF. CDR3 in DNA: TGTGCCAGCAGCTTAGATCTCGCTGTCACCGGGGAGCTGTTTTTT.

There are many counts of this clonotype. V is TRBV7-2 and J is TRBJ2-7; 8 bases line up with TRBD2. After removal of 0 bases from V and 3 bases from J, the junction contained 4 bases not matched to a gene. This CDR3 contains 15 residues. Germline V lookup: CDR1 SGHTA, CDR2 FQGNSA. In DNA, the CDR3 is TGTGCCAGCAGCTTAGCGTTTCTAGCGGGCTACGAGCAGTACTTC. Translation gives CASSLAFLAGYEQYF.

The chain couples TRBV5-1 to TRBJ2-5; D call uncertain. CDR3 length: 14 amino acids. Trimming left V 0 bases short and J 4 bases short, with 10 bases between. Looked up from germline, CDR1 is SGHRS and CDR2 is YFSETQ. The CDR3 nucleotides are TGCGCCAGCAGCTTGGTAGCTAGTGGAGAGACCCAGTACTTC. Translated, it gives CASSLVASGETQYF.

V gene TRBV5-1 combines with J gene TRBJ2-1, with 9 bases that match TRBD2. Germline V gives CDR1 SGHRS, CDR2 YFSETQ. The CDR3 consists of 15 residues. With V trimmed by 0 bases and J by 7 bases, 5 bases remained unmatched. CDR3 sequence: CASSLGLAGMNEQFF. The CDR3 nucleotides are TGCGCCAGCAGCTTGGGTCTAGCGGGAATGAATGAGCAGTTCTTC.

This clonotype was seen at least ten times. The rearrangement joins TRBV28 to TRBJ2-7; weak D call: TRBD1 (8 bases). CDR1 MDHEN and CDR2 SYDVKM come from the germline V gene. V lost 7 bases to trimming and J lost 6 bases, with 16 bases between them. The CDR3 extends over 13 amino acids. The CDR3 DNA reads TGTGCCAGCACACAGGGGGGGAGCACCGAGCAGTACTTC. This codes for CASTQGGSTEQYF. The whole variable domain, remainder taken from reference TRBV28 and TRBJ2-7, is DVKVTQSSRYLVKRTGEKVFLECVQDMDHENMFWYRQDPGLGLRLIYFSYDVKMKEKGDIPEGYSVSREKKERFSLILESASTNQTSMYLCASTQGGSTEQYFGPGTRLTVT.

As concerns this clonotype: This could be a read error, since a much larger clone is one nucleotide away. This rearrangement joins TRBV20-1 to TRBJ2-7; the match to TRBD2 covers 7 bases. This CDR3 has 13 residues. Trimming at V came to 1 base and at J to 6 bases, leaving 6 bases not matched to a gene. CDR1 is DFQATT and CDR2 is SNEGSKA in the germline V gene (reference sequence). The chain's CDR3 is CSARVGGSGEQYF. For the CDR3, the DNA is TGCAGTGCTAGAGTGGGGGGGTCCGGCGAGCAGTACTTC.

Only a few counts were recorded for this clonotype. The rearrangement links TRBV7-9 to TRBJ1-2; no clear D. The CDR3 has 13 residues. From germline, CDR1 is SEHNR and CDR2 FQNEAQ (reference sequence). Trimming pared 2 bases from V and 6 bases from J, leaving 10 bases between. CDR3 loop: CASSLLGVDGYTF. The CDR3 DNA is TGTGCCAGCAGCTTACTGGGAGTTGATGGCTACACCTTC.

The chain employs TRBV4-3 and TRBJ1-3; D gene uncertain. Per the germline V gene, CDR1 is LGHNA and CDR2 is YSLEER. Trimming pared 1 base from V and 7 bases from J, leaving 11 bases between. The CDR3 length is 14 residues. The CDR3 is CASSQARVGNTIYF. The CDR3 nucleotides are TGCGCCAGCAGCCAAGCGAGGGTTGGGAACACCATATATTTT.